The clone carrying this TCR beta chain was picked up many times. The data originate from a study of regulatory T cells in long-lasting Graves disease. The CDR3 contains 16 residues. V dropped 10 bases and J dropped 0 bases, with 20 bases sitting between them. Time point given: newly diagnosed GD, antithyroid drugs for less than 3 months. Scientists built the TCR library using RNA that was extracted from PBMCs. CDR3-region Arm-PCR and iRepertoire HTBI primers produced the TCR beta libraries. TCRdb re-derived calls from the multiplex PCR reads in MiXCR, one entry per CDR3 protein. Among 400,000 to 500,000 distinct CDR3 sequences listed, approximately 14% were seen once. These records were also assigned to another study, of T cells in Graves' hyperthyroidism and ophthalmopathy.

The sequence was collected from a woman in her 50s with Graves disease. The chain recombines TRBV12-3 or TRBV12-4 with TRBJ2-3; D is unresolved. This material consisted of peripheral blood mononuclear cells (PBMCs), taken at new diagnosis, from a patient treated with antithyroid drugs. DNA of the CDR3: TGTGCCAACAGACCCTCAGGTGGACCTAGCACAGATACGCAGTATTTT. Protein: CANRPSGGPSTDTQYF.